This TCR beta chain was sequenced during a study of blood T cells in healthy people across ages. The authors ran a second PCR of 7 to 11 cycles using a sample-barcoded 5' primer and a J-beta primer mix. Unique molecular identifiers of 12 random nucleotides labeled each cDNA. TCRdb re-called the 5' RACE reads through MiXCR, storing one row per CDR3 protein. Of roughly 1,300,000 distinct CDR3 sequences in the sample, approximately 63% are singletons; the top ten hold 6.5% to 8.5%. Findings and caveats of the study: The recorded TCR beta diversity per million T cells decreased in a roughly linear manner with age. Unsorted PBMC material precluded a definitive naive versus antigen-experienced comparison.

This clonotype was counted a single time. Its cognate antigen is unknown. At one end the junction does not follow the germline gene, possibly because of a read error. The germline CDR1 and CDR2 sequences are MNHEY and SVGEGT. The CDR3 is made up of 15 amino acids. This chain uses TRBV6-2 or TRBV6-3 with TRBJ1-6, with D hard to call. The clonotype originates from a young man in good health. Sequenced sample: blood. Written as DNA, the CDR3 is TGTACCAGCAGCCGGGCGGCGGGAGATAATTCACCCCTCCACTTT. It is translated as CTSSRAAGDNSPLHF.